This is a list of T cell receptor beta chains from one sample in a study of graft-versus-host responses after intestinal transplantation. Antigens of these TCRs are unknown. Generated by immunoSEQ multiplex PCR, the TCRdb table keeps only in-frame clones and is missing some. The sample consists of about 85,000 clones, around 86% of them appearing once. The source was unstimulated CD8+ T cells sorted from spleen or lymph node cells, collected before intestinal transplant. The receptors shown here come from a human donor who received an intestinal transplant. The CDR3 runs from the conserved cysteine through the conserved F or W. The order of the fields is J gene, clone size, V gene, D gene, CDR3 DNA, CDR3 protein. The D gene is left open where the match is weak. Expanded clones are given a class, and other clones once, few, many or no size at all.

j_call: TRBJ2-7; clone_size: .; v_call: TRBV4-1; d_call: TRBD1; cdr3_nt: TGCGCCAGCAGCCAAGTCTGGGACAGGGTAGGGGACGAGCAGTACTTC; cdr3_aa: CASSQVWDRVGDEQYF
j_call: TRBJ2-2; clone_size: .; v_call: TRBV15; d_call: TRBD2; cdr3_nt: TGTGCCACCTCGGACAGCGGGAGCGCCGGGGAGCTGTTTTTT; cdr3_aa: CATSDSGSAGELFF
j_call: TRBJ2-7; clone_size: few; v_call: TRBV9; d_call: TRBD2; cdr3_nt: TGTGCCAGCAGCCCTGGGGGGGGAAGCTACGAGCAGTACTTC; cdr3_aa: CASSPGGGSYEQYF
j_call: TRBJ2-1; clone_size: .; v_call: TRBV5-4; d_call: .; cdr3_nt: TGTGCCAGCAGCTTAACGGGGAATGAGCAGTTCTTC; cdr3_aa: CASSLTGNEQFF
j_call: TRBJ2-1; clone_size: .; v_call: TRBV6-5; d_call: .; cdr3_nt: TGTGCCAGCAGTTACTCTCGGAGAAGCTCCTACAATGAGCAGTTCTTC; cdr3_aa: CASSYSRRSSYNEQFF
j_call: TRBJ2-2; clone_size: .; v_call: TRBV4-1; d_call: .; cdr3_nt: TGCGCCAGCAGCCAGGTTGACGGGATGGTAACCGGGGAGCGGTTTTTT; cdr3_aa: CASSQVDGMVTGERFF
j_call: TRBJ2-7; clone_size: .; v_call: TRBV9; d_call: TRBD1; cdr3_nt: TGTGCCAGCAGCGTAGGGGACAGTACCTACGAGCAGTACTTC; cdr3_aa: CASSVGDSTYEQYF
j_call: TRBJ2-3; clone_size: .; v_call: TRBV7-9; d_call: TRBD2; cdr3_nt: TGTGCCAGCAGTTCCACTCCCGGGACTAGCCCCACAGATACGCAGTATTTT; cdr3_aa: CASSSTPGTSPTDTQYF
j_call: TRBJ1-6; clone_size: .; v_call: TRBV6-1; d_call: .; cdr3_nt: TGTGCCAGCAGTGAATCGGGGGTTCCCGATAATTCACCCCTCCACTTT; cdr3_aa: CASSESGVPDNSPLHF
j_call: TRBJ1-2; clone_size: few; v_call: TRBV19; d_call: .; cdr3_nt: TGTGCCAGTAGTATACCCGACACCTATGGCTACACCTTC; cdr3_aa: CASSIPDTYGYTF
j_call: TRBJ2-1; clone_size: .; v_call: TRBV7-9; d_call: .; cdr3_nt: TGTGCCAGCAGCCGCAGGAGATTCAGCTCCTACAATGAGCAGTTCTTC; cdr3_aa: CASSRRRFSSYNEQFF
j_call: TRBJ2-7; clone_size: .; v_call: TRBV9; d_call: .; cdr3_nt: TGTGCCAGCAGCGTAGGAACCGGGGGTTCGTACGAGCAGTACTTC; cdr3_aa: CASSVGTGGSYEQYF
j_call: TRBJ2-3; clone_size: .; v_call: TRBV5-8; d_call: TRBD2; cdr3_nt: TGTGCCAGCAGCCCGGGGACTAGCGGGAGTGGCACAGATACGCAGTATTTT; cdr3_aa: CASSPGTSGSGTDTQYF
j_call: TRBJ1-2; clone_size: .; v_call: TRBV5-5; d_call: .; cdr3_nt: TGTGCCAGCAGCTTGTTCCCCCGGCCTTATGGCTACACCTTC; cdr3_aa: CASSLFPRPYGYTF
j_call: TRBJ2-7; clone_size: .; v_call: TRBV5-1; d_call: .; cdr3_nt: TGCGCCAGCAGCTTGTGGGACACCCTCTCCTACGAGCAGTACTTC; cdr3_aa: CASSLWDTLSYEQYF
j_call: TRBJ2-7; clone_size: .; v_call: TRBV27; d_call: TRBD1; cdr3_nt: TGTGCCAGCAGTTTACGGGACAGGTTGTGGGAGCAGTACTTC; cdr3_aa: CASSLRDRLWEQYF
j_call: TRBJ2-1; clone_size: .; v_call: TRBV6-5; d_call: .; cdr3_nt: TGTGCCAGCAGTTACTCGAGGCTTGGGGTCTTC; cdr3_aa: CASSYSRLGVF
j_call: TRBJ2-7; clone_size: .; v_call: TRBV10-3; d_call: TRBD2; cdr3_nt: TGTGCCATCAGTGCGGCTAGCGGAGGGCCGGCGTCCTACGAGCAGTACTTC; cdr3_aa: CAISAASGGPASYEQYF
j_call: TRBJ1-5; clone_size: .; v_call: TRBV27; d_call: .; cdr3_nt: TGTGCCAGCAGTCTACAGGGTCCCAATCAGCCCCAGCATTTT; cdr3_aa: CASSLQGPNQPQHF
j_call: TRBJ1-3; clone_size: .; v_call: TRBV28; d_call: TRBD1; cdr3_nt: TGTGCCAGCAGTTTATTTGGGAGCCTCCTGCGGACAGGGGAAGGAAACACCATATATTTT; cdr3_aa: CASSLFGSLLRTGEGNTIYF
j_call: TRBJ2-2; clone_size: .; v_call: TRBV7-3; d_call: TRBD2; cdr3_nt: TGTGCCAGCAGTTCGAGCGGGATGGCCGGGGAGCTGTTTTTT; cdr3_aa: CASSSSGMAGELFF
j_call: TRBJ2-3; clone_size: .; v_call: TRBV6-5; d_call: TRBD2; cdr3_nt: TGTGCCAGCAGTTATCGCCGGGGGGGCACAGATACGCAGTATTTT; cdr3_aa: CASSYRRGGTDTQYF
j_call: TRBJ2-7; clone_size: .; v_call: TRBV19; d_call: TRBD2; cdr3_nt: TGTGCCAGTAGTATAAGCGGGAGGCTGAACGAGCAGTACTTC; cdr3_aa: CASSISGRLNEQYF
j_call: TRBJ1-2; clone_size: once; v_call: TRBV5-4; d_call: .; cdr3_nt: TGTGCCAGCAGCTTTCAGACGGGGCACTATGGCTACACCTTC; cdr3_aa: CASSFQTGHYGYTF
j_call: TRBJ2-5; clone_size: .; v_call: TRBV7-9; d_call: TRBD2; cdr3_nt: TGTGCCTGCCGGCTAGCGGAAGAGACCCAGTACTTC; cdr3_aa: CACRLAEETQYF
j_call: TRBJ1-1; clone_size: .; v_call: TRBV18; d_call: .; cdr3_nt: TGTGCCAGCTCACCACCGGGTAACACTGAAGCTTTCTTT; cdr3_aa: CASSPPGNTEAFF
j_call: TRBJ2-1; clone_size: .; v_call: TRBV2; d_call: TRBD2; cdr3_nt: TGTGCCAGCAGTAGACTAGCGGGAGGGGTATCCAATGAGCAGTTCTTC; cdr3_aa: CASSRLAGGVSNEQFF
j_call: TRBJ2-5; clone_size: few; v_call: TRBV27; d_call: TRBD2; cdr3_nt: TGTGCCAGGGGATTTATCATAGCGGGAGCTGGAGAGACCCAGTACTTC; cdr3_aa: CARGFIIAGAGETQYF
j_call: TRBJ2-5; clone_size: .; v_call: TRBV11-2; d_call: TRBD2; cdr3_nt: TGTGCCAGCAGCTTCTCAAGCGGGGGTTTGTACCAAGAGACCCAGTACTTC; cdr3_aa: CASSFSSGGLYQETQYF
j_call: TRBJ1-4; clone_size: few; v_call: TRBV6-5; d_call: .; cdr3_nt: TGTGCCAGCAGCGGATTAAACAGAGAACTGTTTTTT; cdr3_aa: CASSGLNRELFF
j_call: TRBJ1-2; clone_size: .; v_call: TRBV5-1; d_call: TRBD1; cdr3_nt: TGCGCCAGCAGCCCCCGGGACAGGGAGATCTATGGCTACACCTTC; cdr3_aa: CASSPRDREIYGYTF
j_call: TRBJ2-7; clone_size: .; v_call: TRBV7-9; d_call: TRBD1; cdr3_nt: TGTGCCAGCAGCCCCCGGACAGGGCCTATCGTCCACGAGCAGTACTTC; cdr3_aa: CASSPRTGPIVHEQYF
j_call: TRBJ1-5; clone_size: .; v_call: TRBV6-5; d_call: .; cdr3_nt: TGTGCCAGCAGGCCATTGCTCCGTTTGGGTCCCCAGCATTTT; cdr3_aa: CASRPLLRLGPQHF
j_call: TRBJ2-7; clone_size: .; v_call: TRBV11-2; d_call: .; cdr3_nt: TGTGCCAGCAGCTTATTGGGAACACGGTACTTC; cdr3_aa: CASSLLGTRYF
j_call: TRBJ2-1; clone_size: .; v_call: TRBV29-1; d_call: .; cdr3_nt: TGCAGCGTTGAAGACGAGCGGGCACATTACAATGAGCAGTTCTTC; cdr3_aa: CSVEDERAHYNEQFF
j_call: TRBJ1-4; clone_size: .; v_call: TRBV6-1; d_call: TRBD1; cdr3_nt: TGTGCCAGCAGTCCGACAGGGACTAATGAAAAACTGTTTTTT; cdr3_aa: CASSPTGTNEKLFF
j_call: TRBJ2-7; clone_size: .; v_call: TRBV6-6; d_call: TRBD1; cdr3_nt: TGTGCCAGCAGTTACTACGGGACAGCAAACGAGCAGTACTTC; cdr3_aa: CASSYYGTANEQYF
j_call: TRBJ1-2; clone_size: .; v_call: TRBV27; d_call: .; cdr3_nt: TGTGCCAGCAGTTTGGGACCGGACCTCTATGGCTACACCTTC; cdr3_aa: CASSLGPDLYGYTF
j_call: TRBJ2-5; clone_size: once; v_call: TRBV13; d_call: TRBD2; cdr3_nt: TGTGCCAGCAGCTTAACTAGCGGGGGGAGAGGAAAGACCCAGTACTTC; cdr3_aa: CASSLTSGGRGKTQYF
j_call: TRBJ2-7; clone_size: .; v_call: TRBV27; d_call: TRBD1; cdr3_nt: TGTGCCAGCAGACCCTTTCGGGACAGGATTTACTACGAGCAGTACTTC; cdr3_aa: CASRPFRDRIYYEQYF
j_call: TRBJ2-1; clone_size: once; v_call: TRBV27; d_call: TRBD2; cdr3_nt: TGTGCCAGCGGGACACTAGCGGGGGGCAGTCTTAGCTCCTACAATGAGCAGTTCTTC; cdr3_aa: CASGTLAGGSLSSYNEQFF
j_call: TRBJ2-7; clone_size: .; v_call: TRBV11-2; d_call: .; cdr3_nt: TGTGCCAGCAGCTTAGTTTTTCAGGGGTCGACCTACGAGCAGTACTTC; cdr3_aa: CASSLVFQGSTYEQYF
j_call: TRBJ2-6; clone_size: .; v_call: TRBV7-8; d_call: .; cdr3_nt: TGTGCCAGCAGCTTGGGCCCAGTTGGCCCTGGGGCCAACGTCCTGACTTTC; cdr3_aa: CASSLGPVGPGANVLTF
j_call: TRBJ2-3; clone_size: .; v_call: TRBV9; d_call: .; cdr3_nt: TGTGCCAGCAGCGTAGAGTGGGAGGCGACAGATACGCAGTATTTT; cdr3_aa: CASSVEWEATDTQYF
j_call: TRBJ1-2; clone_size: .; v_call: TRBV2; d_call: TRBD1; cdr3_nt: TGTGCCAGCAGTCCGACAGGGGCGGAATACAATGGCTACACCTTC; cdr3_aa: CASSPTGAEYNGYTF
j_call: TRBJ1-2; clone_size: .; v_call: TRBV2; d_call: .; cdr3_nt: TGTGCCAGCAGTGAGGGGCAGCTTTCCCCTTCTAACTATGGCTACACCTTC; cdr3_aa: CASSEGQLSPSNYGYTF
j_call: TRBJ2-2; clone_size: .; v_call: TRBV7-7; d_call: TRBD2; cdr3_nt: TGTGCCAGCAGCCCCTCCGGGACTAGTCAGTTCACCGGGGAGCTGTTTTTT; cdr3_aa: CASSPSGTSQFTGELFF
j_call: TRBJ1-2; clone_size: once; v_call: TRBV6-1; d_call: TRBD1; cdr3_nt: TGTGCCAGCAGCGTGACAGGGTGGCCCTATGGCTACACCTTC; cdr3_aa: CASSVTGWPYGYTF
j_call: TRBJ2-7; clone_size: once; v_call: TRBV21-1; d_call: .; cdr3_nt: TGTGCCAGCAGCAAGCCTTCGGGATTATTCTCCTACGAGCAGTACTTC; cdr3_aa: CASSKPSGLFSYEQYF
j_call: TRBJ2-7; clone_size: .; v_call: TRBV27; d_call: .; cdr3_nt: TGTGCCAGCAGTTTAGGCAGGTTCTCCTACGAGCAGTACTTC; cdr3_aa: CASSLGRFSYEQYF
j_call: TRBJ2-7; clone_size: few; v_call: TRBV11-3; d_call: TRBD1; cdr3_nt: TGTGCCAGCAGCTCCCCGCGGGACAGGGACTACGAGCAGTACTTC; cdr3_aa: CASSSPRDRDYEQYF
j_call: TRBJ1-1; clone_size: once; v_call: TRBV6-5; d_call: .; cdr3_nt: TGTGCCAGCAGTTACTCGAGGACCGTGGGAACTGAAGCTTTCTTT; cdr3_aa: CASSYSRTVGTEAFF
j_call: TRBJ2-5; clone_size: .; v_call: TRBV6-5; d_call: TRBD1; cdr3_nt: TGTGCCAGCTATGGGACAGGGACCCAAGAGACCCAGTACTTC; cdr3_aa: CASYGTGTQETQYF
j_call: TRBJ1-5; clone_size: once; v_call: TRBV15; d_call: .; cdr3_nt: TGTGCCACCAGCAGAGTAGGGGGTAGCAATCAGCCCCAGCATTTT; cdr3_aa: CATSRVGGSNQPQHF
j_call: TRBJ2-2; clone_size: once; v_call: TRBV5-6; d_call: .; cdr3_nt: TGTGCCAGCAGCTTGTATGACAGGCTCACCGGGGAGCTGTTTTTT; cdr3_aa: CASSLYDRLTGELFF
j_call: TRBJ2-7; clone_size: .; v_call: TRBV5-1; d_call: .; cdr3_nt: TGCGCCAGCAGCTTGGGCGCCCATACCTACGAGCAGTACTTC; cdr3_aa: CASSLGAHTYEQYF
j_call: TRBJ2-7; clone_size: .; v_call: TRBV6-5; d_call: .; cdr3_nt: TGTGCCAGCAGTGAGCCTAGCGTCTACGAGCAGTACTTC; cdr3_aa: CASSEPSVYEQYF
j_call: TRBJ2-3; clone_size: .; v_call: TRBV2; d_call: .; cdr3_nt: TGTGCCAGCAGTGAAGGGCCCACAGATACGCAGTATTTT; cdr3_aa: CASSEGPTDTQYF
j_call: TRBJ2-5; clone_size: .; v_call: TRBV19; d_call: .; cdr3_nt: TGTGCCAGTAGTTCTGCTTGGGGCGCCACCCAAGAGACCCAGTACTTC; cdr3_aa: CASSSAWGATQETQYF
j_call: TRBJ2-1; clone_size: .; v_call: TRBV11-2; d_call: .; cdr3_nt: TGTGCCAGCAGTCTACTAGATCATGAGCAGTTCTTC; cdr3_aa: CASSLLDHEQFF